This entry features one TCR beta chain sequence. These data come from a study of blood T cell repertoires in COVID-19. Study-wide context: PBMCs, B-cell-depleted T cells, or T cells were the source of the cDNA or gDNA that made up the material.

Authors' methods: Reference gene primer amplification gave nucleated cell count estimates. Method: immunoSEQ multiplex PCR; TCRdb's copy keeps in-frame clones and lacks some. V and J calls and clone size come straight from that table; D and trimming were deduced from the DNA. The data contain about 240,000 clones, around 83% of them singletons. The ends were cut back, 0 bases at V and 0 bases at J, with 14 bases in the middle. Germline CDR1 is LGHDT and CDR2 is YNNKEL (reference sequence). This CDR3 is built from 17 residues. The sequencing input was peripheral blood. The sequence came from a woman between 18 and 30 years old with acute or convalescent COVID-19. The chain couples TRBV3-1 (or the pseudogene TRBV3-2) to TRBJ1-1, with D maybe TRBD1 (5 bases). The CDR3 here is CASSQEFGARMNTEAFF. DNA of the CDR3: TGTGCCAGCAGCCAAGAGTTTGGGGCCAGAATGAACACTGAAGCTTTCTTT.